This T cell receptor beta chain came from a study of cytomegalovirus exposure and HLA in healthy donors. Study-level findings and limits: Later analysis found that TCR beta chains associated with HLA were more clonally expanded than other, equally common chains. Sequencing had likely introduced a cluster of highly shared sequence variants as an artifact.

The PCR employed 60 Vbeta primers together with 13 Jbeta primers. Sequencing was performed with immunoSEQ multiplex PCR; in TCRdb, only in-frame clones are kept and a portion is missing. This sample has fewer than 95,000 clones, with over 60% found just once. V shed 2 bases and J shed 5 bases, with 13 bases lying between them. Germline V gene data show CDR1 as SGHDT and CDR2 as YYEEEE. This CDR3 contains 14 residues. Notes on this clone: What it binds is unknown.

Sequenced sample: PBMCs. The chain links TRBV5-6 to TRBJ2-5, with D possibly being TRBD2 (6 bases). This TCR was sampled from a woman aged 35 to 49 in good health and CMV-seropositive. CDR3 loop: CASSFSGEVETQYF. CDR3 nucleotide sequence: TGTGCCAGCAGCTTTTCGGGGGAAGTGGAGACCCAGTACTTC.